These 23 T cell receptor beta chains came from one sample sequenced in a study of blood T cell repertoires in COVID-19. The repertoire was sequenced with immunoSEQ multiplex PCR; TCRdb's copy has only in-frame clones and lacks some. The repertoire holds around 110,000 clones, with less than 90% as singletons. The sequenced sample was peripheral blood. The source of these receptors is a human donor in a cohort sampled during active COVID-19.

CDR3: CASSEVTGKRYEQYF. Written as DNA, the CDR3 is TGTGCCAGCAGTGAAGTTACAGGGAAGAGGTACGAGCAGTACTTC. V usage is TRBV25-1 and J usage is TRBJ2-7; weak D call: TRBD1 (6 bases). CDR3 size: 15 residues. CDR1 is MGHDK and CDR2 is SYGVNS in the germline V gene. Trimming stripped 2 bases from V and 4 bases from J, with 15 bases between.

The chain employs TRBV18 and TRBJ1-1; unclear D gene. CDR3 length equals 13 residues. Germline CDR1 and CDR2: KGHSH and LQKENI. V gave up 2 bases and J gave up 2 bases, with 6 bases separating them. CDR3 sequence reads: CASSPVSNTEAFF. CDR3 in DNA: TGTGCCAGCTCACCAGTTAGCAACACTGAAGCTTTCTTT.

The sample holds a few counts of this clone. The chain combines TRBV4-1 with TRBJ2-2, with 15 bases matching TRBD2. Germline-derived CDR1 and CDR2 are MGHRA and YSYEKL. Germline trimming cut 3 bases from V and 0 bases from J; bases unmatched to any gene: 8. The length of the CDR3 is 20 residues. CDR3 sequence (DNA): TGCGCCAGCAGCCAGATCGGACTAGCGGGGGGGGCACCGAACACCGGGGAGCTGTTTTTT. It is translated as CASSQIGLAGGAPNTGELFF.

The chain combines TRBV4-2 with TRBJ1-6, with TRBD1 matching over 12 bases. The CDR3 is 18 residues long. V was pared by 0 bases and J by 5 bases, with 5 bases of the junction left unmatched. CDR1 LGHNA and CDR2 YNFKEQ come from the germline V gene. Written as DNA, the CDR3 is TGTGCCAGCAGCCAAGATATGGGACAGGGGGCTAATAATTCACCCCTCCACTTT. This gives the protein CASSQDMGQGANNSPLHF.

V gene TRBV28 combines with J gene TRBJ2-7, with D possibly TRBD1 on 6 matching bases. From germline, CDR1 is MDHEN and CDR2 SYDVKM. The CDR3 runs to 13 residues. Trimming removed 8 bases from V and 2 bases from J, with 13 bases in between. CDR3 region: CASFDRKTYEQYF. The CDR3 DNA reads as TGTGCCAGCTTCGACAGGAAAACCTACGAGCAGTACTTC.

The chain uses TRBV5-6 and TRBJ1-5; D possibly corresponds to TRBD1 (5 bases). Trimming shortened V by 2 bases and J by 1 base, and 13 bases separated the two germline ends. Germline V gene data show CDR1 as SGHDT and CDR2 as YYEEEE. CDR3 length: 16 residues. CDR3 bases: TGTGCCAGCAGCTTTTGGGGCACTGGGAGCAATCAGCCCCAGCATTTT. It codes for CASSFWGTGSNQPQHF.

CDR3 in DNA: TGTGCCAGCAGCCGCCGGCGGGGGAGCTCCTACGAGCAGTACGTC. This sequence encodes CASSRRRGSSYEQYV. V usage is TRBV5-6 and J usage is TRBJ2-7, with 7 bases identical to TRBD2. CDR3 length: 15 residues. V lost 4 bases and J lost 0; bases outside the gene matches: 7. CDR1 is SGHDT, CDR2 YYEEEE, per germline.

The chain carries TRBV19 and TRBJ2-3, with D tentatively TRBD2 (6 bases). CDR1 is LNHDA and CDR2 is SQIVND in the germline V gene (reference sequence). V gave up 5 bases and J gave up 2 bases, with 20 bases separating them. The CDR3 runs to 17 residues. The CDR3 DNA sequence: TGTGCCAGTAGTCGGAACGGGGTCGGGGGTATCACAGATACGCAGTATTTT. Translation: CASSRNGVGGITDTQYF.

This CDR3 is CASSPHQGAAEAFF. The CDR3, as DNA: TGTGCCAGCAGCCCTCACCAGGGGGCCGCTGAAGCTTTCTTT. The chain uses TRBV7-3 and TRBJ1-1; 8 nucleotides line up with TRBD1. The ends lost 5 bases at V and 6 bases at J; junction bases unmatched: 8. The CDR3 spans 14 residues. Germline CDR1 is SGHTA and CDR2 is FQGTGA.

The rearrangement joins TRBV10-3 to TRBJ2-4, with 8 positions matching TRBD2. Germline values: CDR1 ENHRY, CDR2 SYGVKD. The V segment lost 11 bases and the J segment 8 bases; nucleotides outside the gene matches: 8. CDR3 length equals 12 residues. CDR3 region: CAAGREGDIQYF. CDR3 DNA: TGTGCCGCAGGCCGGGAGGGGGACATTCAGTACTTC.

There are a few counts of this clone. The CDR3 reads CASSPGTRTYEQYF. The CDR3 region has the DNA TGTGCCAGCAGCCCCGGGACACGGACCTACGAGCAGTACTTC. The chain couples TRBV11-2 to TRBJ2-7; TRBD1 might be the D (6 bases). Germline V gene lookup returns CDR1 SGHAT and CDR2 FQNNGV. Between the trimmed V and J ends, which lost 5 bases and 2 bases, there was a span of 13 bases. The CDR3 covers 14 residues.

This chain connects TRBV7-2 to TRBJ2-1; weak D call: TRBD2 (6 bases). CDR3 size: 13 residues. Germline values: CDR1 SGHTA, CDR2 FQGNSA. The ends were cut back, 6 bases at V and 5 bases at J, with 11 bases in the middle. For the CDR3, the DNA is TGTGCCAGCAGAGCCGGACTAAACAATGAGCAGTTCTTC. As protein: CASRAGLNNEQFF.

This chain joins TRBV13 and TRBJ2-5; D is uncertain. The CDR3 totals 14 residues. V was clipped by 3 bases and J by 1 base, with 9 bases between them. CDR1 and CDR2 (germline): PRHDT, FYEKMQ (reference sequence). The CDR3 DNA sequence: TGTGCCAGCAGCTTTATGTCACTCCAAGAGACCCAGTACTTC. This encodes CASSFMSLQETQYF. Variable domain in full (rest from reference TRBV13 and TRBJ2-5): AAGVIQSPRHLIKEKRETATLKCYPIPRHDTVYWYQQGPGQDPQFLISFYEKMQSDKGSIPDRFSAQQFSDYHSELNMSSLELGDSALYFCASSFMSLQETQYFGPGTRLLVL.

The chain uses TRBV21-1 and TRBJ1-1; the table assigns TRBD1, which was not confirmed against the DNA. TRBV21-1 is given as a pseudogene. This CDR3 contains 17 residues. This CDR3 reads CASSKVPQTHLIVGAFF. The CDR3 DNA reads TGTGCCAGCAGCAAAGTACCACAGACACACCTCATTGTCGGAGCTTTCTTT.

Concerning this clone itself: This same CDR3 is encoded by further DNA sequences in the sample. Here the CDR3 reads CASRGGSYEQYF. CDR3 coding DNA: TGTGCCAGCAGGGGGGGCTCCTACGAGCAGTACTTC. V gene TRBV6-5 combines with J gene TRBJ2-7; D perhaps matches TRBD2 (6 bases). V was pared by 6 bases and J by 0 bases, with 6 bases between. This CDR3 contains 12 residues. The germline gives CDR1 MNHEY, CDR2 SVGAGI.

The CDR3 DNA reads TGTGCCAGCAGCCACCTCTTGCGGTTCTACGAGCAGTACGTC. Encoded protein: CASSHLLRFYEQYV. V and J are TRBV3-1 (or the pseudogene TRBV3-2) and TRBJ2-7, with D unclear. CDR3 size: 14 residues. The V end lost 3 bases, the J end lost 3 bases, and 12 bases lay between the germline ends. Germline V gives CDR1 LGHDT, CDR2 YNNKEL (reference sequence).

V usage is TRBV10-3 and J usage is TRBJ1-1; possibly TRBD1 for D (6 bases). Per the germline V gene, CDR1 is ENHRY and CDR2 is SYGVKD. The CDR3 covers 13 residues. V shed 7 bases and J shed 1 base, with 10 bases lying between them. CDR3 sequence (DNA): TGTGCCATCAACGGGGGGGCGAACACTGAAGCTTTCTTT. Its protein product is CAINGGANTEAFF.

CDR3 DNA sequence: TGTGCCAGCAGTCCTACAGGGGGTCGAACAGATACGCAGTATTTT. Its translation: CASSPTGGRTDTQYF. This rearrangement joins TRBV28 to TRBJ2-3; 8 nucleotides align to TRBD1. Trimming took 5 bases from V and 3 from J; bases not matched to a gene: 7. The V gene's germline CDR1 is MDHEN and CDR2 SYDVKM. The CDR3 is made up of 15 amino acids. Supplemented by reference TRBV28 and TRBJ2-3, the full variable domain reads DVKVTQSSRYLVKRTGEKVFLECVQDMDHENMFWYRQDPGLGLRLIYFSYDVKMKEKGDIPEGYSVSREKKERFSLILESASTNQTSMYLCASSPTGGRTDTQYFGPGTRLTVL.

The rearrangement links TRBV7-9 to TRBJ1-4, with a possible D match to TRBD1 (6 bases). Germline values: CDR1 SEHNR, CDR2 FQNEAQ (reference sequence). Deletions cut 4 bases from V and 4 bases from J, with 13 bases between. The CDR3 runs to 15 residues. Here the CDR3 reads CASSSTGLYNEKLFF. CDR3 in DNA: TGTGCCAGCAGCTCTACAGGGTTGTATAATGAAAAACTGTTTTTT.

The V and J genes are TRBV6-5 and TRBJ1-5, with D possibly TRBD1 on 5 matching bases. Germline V gene lookup returns CDR1 MNHEY and CDR2 SVGAGI. The CDR3 sequence is 13 residues long. V lost 5 bases and J 6 bases, leaving 11 bases between the germline ends. CDR3 in amino acids: CASSLQDLQPQHF. CDR3 DNA sequence: TGTGCCAGCAGTCTACAGGACCTTCAGCCCCAGCATTTT.

This chain links TRBV7-3 with TRBJ2-2; unclear D gene. CDR3 length: 20 residues. CDR1 SGHTA and CDR2 FQGTGA come from the germline V gene. The V end lost 6 bases, the J end lost 1 base, and 27 bases lay between the germline ends. The CDR3 region has the DNA TGTGCCAGCAGTCCAGGCGCCCAGCCCTCATCAATGAGGAACACCGGGGAGCTGTTTTTT. As protein: CASSPGAQPSSMRNTGELFF.

V usage is TRBV19 and J usage is TRBJ2-5; D is undetermined. V was pared by 4 bases and J by 5 bases, with 20 bases between. Germline V gene lookup returns CDR1 LNHDA and CDR2 SQIVND (reference sequence). The CDR3 covers 16 residues. The CDR3: CASSNQHLWAWETQYF. CDR3 coding DNA: TGTGCCAGTAGTAACCAGCACCTATGGGCGTGGGAGACCCAGTACTTC.

This sequence joins TRBV28 and TRBJ2-7; D gene uncertain. The CDR3 extends over 15 amino acids. Germline V gene lookup returns CDR1 MDHEN and CDR2 SYDVKM. The V end lost 2 bases, the J end lost 5 bases, and 16 bases lay between the germline ends. The CDR3 nucleotides read TGTGCCAGCAGTTTACGGAGTCCTCCCGGTAACGAGCAGTACTTC. This encodes CASSLRSPPGNEQYF.